The rows below give T cell receptor beta chains drawn from one sample of a study of blood T cell repertoires in COVID-19. Data came from immunoSEQ multiplex PCR; TCRdb stores just in-frame clones and leaves some out. The sample yields about 280,000 clones, roughly 87% seen once. Sequencing used peripheral blood. The receptor set was obtained from a man aged 18 to 29 with active or convalescent COVID-19. The conserved cysteine and the conserved F or W are not part of the CDR3 here. Each record gives: V gene, J gene, clone size, CDR3 length, CDR3 protein. Part of the rows lack a size; the others show once, few, many or a class for expanded clones.

v_call: TRBV25-1
j_call: TRBJ1-1
clone_size: .
cdr3_length: 10
cdr3_aa: ASFDGQTEAF

v_call: TRBV27
j_call: TRBJ2-7
clone_size: .
cdr3_length: 11
cdr3_aa: ASRTGGKSEQY

v_call: TRBV27
j_call: TRBJ2-7
clone_size: once
cdr3_length: 11
cdr3_aa: ASSLGQTYEQY

v_call: TRBV7-9
j_call: TRBJ2-7
clone_size: .
cdr3_length: 10
cdr3_aa: ASSFDTYEQY

v_call: TRBV28
j_call: TRBJ2-7
clone_size: .
cdr3_length: 9
cdr3_aa: ASRTDHEQY

v_call: TRBV4-3
j_call: TRBJ1-5
clone_size: many
cdr3_length: 13
cdr3_aa: ASSRNRGSNQPQH

v_call: TRBV7-3
j_call: TRBJ2-3
clone_size: .
cdr3_length: 12
cdr3_aa: ASSVIGATDTQY

v_call: TRBV12-3/TRBV12-4
j_call: TRBJ1-2
clone_size: .
cdr3_length: 10
cdr3_aa: ASSFNRDGYT

v_call: TRBV4-3
j_call: TRBJ1-1
clone_size: .
cdr3_length: 13
cdr3_aa: ASSRLDRPGTEAF

v_call: TRBV4-1
j_call: TRBJ2-7
clone_size: few
cdr3_length: 11
cdr3_aa: ASSQRGGYEQY

v_call: TRBV5-1
j_call: TRBJ2-3
clone_size: .
cdr3_length: 13
cdr3_aa: ASSGTSGGADTQY

v_call: TRBV12-5
j_call: TRBJ2-3
clone_size: .
cdr3_length: 13
cdr3_aa: ASGLGDSHLNTQY

v_call: TRBV29-1
j_call: TRBJ2-3
clone_size: .
cdr3_length: 10
cdr3_aa: SVPDSADTQY

v_call: TRBV6-5
j_call: TRBJ2-3
clone_size: once
cdr3_length: 11
cdr3_aa: ASTRSGADTQY

v_call: TRBV3-1/TRBV3-2
j_call: TRBJ2-5
clone_size: .
cdr3_length: 16
cdr3_aa: ASSQVLSGGASEETQY

v_call: TRBV11-2
j_call: TRBJ2-7
clone_size: .
cdr3_length: 12
cdr3_aa: ASFTGQGSYEQY

v_call: TRBV4-1
j_call: TRBJ1-2
clone_size: once
cdr3_length: 12
cdr3_aa: ASSQEGQLYGYT

v_call: TRBV6-6
j_call: TRBJ2-3
clone_size: once
cdr3_length: 13
cdr3_aa: ASSRHRVDTDTQY

v_call: TRBV18
j_call: TRBJ1-4
clone_size: .
cdr3_length: 14
cdr3_aa: ASSPGDRATNEKLF

v_call: TRBV6-5
j_call: TRBJ1-5
clone_size: .
cdr3_length: 10
cdr3_aa: ASGQIPQPQH

v_call: TRBV12-3/TRBV12-4
j_call: TRBJ1-2
clone_size: once
cdr3_length: 11
cdr3_aa: ASSLPGLIGYT

v_call: TRBV11-2
j_call: TRBJ2-2
clone_size: .
cdr3_length: 12
cdr3_aa: ASSLPRDTGELF

v_call: TRBV10-1
j_call: TRBJ2-1
clone_size: .
cdr3_length: 13
cdr3_aa: ASSESGGRGNEQF

v_call: TRBV7-2
j_call: TRBJ2-7
clone_size: .
cdr3_length: 13
cdr3_aa: ASSQGSAGLYEQY

v_call: TRBV13
j_call: TRBJ1-6
clone_size: .
cdr3_length: 12
cdr3_aa: ASSPRGRESPLH

v_call: TRBV19
j_call: TRBJ2-2
clone_size: .
cdr3_length: 11
cdr3_aa: ASTIPQSGELF

v_call: TRBV4-2
j_call: TRBJ2-3
clone_size: .
cdr3_length: 16
cdr3_aa: ASSQVSRGLAGGDTQY

v_call: TRBV5-1
j_call: TRBJ2-5
clone_size: .
cdr3_length: 11
cdr3_aa: ASSRQGGETQY

v_call: TRBV5-1
j_call: TRBJ2-1
clone_size: .
cdr3_length: 14
cdr3_aa: ASSPELASSYNEQF

v_call: TRBV5-1
j_call: TRBJ2-7
clone_size: .
cdr3_length: 13
cdr3_aa: ASSFRTGKSYEQY

v_call: TRBV9
j_call: TRBJ2-5
clone_size: .
cdr3_length: 13
cdr3_aa: ASSVASVGVETQY

v_call: TRBV20-1
j_call: TRBJ2-7
clone_size: .
cdr3_length: 12
cdr3_aa: SASLGAFSYEQY

v_call: TRBV28
j_call: TRBJ1-5
clone_size: .
cdr3_length: 11
cdr3_aa: ASSFGQGFPQH

v_call: TRBV20-1
j_call: TRBJ1-1
clone_size: .
cdr3_length: 9
cdr3_aa: SAQRQAAAF

v_call: TRBV6-2/TRBV6-3
j_call: TRBJ2-1
clone_size: few
cdr3_length: 12
cdr3_aa: ASSLAGNYNEQF

v_call: TRBV3-1/TRBV3-2
j_call: TRBJ2-2
clone_size: .
cdr3_length: 14
cdr3_aa: ASSAGFSPSTGELF

v_call: TRBV4-1
j_call: TRBJ1-2
clone_size: .
cdr3_length: 17
cdr3_aa: ASSQDLRTGGLGSYGYT

v_call: TRBV12-3/TRBV12-4
j_call: TRBJ2-7
clone_size: few
cdr3_length: 10
cdr3_aa: ASTLGGYEQY

v_call: TRBV11-2
j_call: TRBJ2-7
clone_size: .
cdr3_length: 10
cdr3_aa: ASSWHSYEQY

v_call: TRBV5-4
j_call: TRBJ1-1
clone_size: .
cdr3_length: 11
cdr3_aa: ASSYDRYTEAF

v_call: TRBV27
j_call: TRBJ2-1
clone_size: .
cdr3_length: 14
cdr3_aa: ASSLNLLVAGDEQF

v_call: TRBV5-1
j_call: TRBJ2-2
clone_size: .
cdr3_length: 13
cdr3_aa: ASSLVAANTGELF

v_call: TRBV18
j_call: TRBJ2-7
clone_size: .
cdr3_length: 13
cdr3_aa: ASSSGLATVSEQY

v_call: TRBV3-1/TRBV3-2
j_call: TRBJ2-3
clone_size: .
cdr3_length: 16
cdr3_aa: ASSQDRGGLIRTDTQY

v_call: TRBV25-1
j_call: TRBJ1-3
clone_size: .
cdr3_length: 11
cdr3_aa: ASTTGSGNTIY

v_call: TRBV7-9
j_call: TRBJ1-2
clone_size: .
cdr3_length: 12
cdr3_aa: ASSSGQGGYGYT

v_call: TRBV7-4
j_call: TRBJ1-2
clone_size: .
cdr3_length: 12
cdr3_aa: ASSFLSSTGGYT

v_call: TRBV27
j_call: TRBJ2-7
clone_size: .
cdr3_length: 12
cdr3_aa: ASSYKGEGYEQY

v_call: TRBV2
j_call: TRBJ1-1
clone_size: .
cdr3_length: 10
cdr3_aa: ASSQGRAEAF

v_call: TRBV10-2
j_call: TRBJ2-7
clone_size: .
cdr3_length: 12
cdr3_aa: ASSEFRAWNEQY

v_call: TRBV14
j_call: TRBJ2-7
clone_size: .
cdr3_length: 11
cdr3_aa: ASSQETLGEQY